This TCR beta chain stems from a study of shared clonotypes between healthy human individuals. Study-wide points: Few donors limited the genetic and exposure-history diversity represented. Clonotype sharing among donors was thought likely to change with sequencing depth.

Libraries were prepared by immunoSEQ multiplex PCR; TCRdb keeps only in-frame clonotypes and omits some of them. The sample consists of about half a million clones, 79% of them appearing once. Germline V gene data show CDR1 as MDHEN and CDR2 as SYDVKM. V was trimmed by 7 bases and J by 11 bases, leaving 20 bases between them. This CDR3 has 13 amino acids. As to this clone: Its specificity is not known.

Sequencing was done on a sample of PBMCs. The rearrangement joins TRBV28 to TRBJ1-1, with a weak D call TRBD1 (5 bases). The sequence was collected from a woman in her thirties or forties in good health. Some clones in this sample may be carry-over from other donors' samples. CDR3 in amino acids: CASIPTGVSDAFF. In DNA form, the CDR3 reads TGTGCCAGCATCCCAACGGGGGTTAGTGACGCTTTCTTT.